This passage covers 29 T cell receptor beta chains from one sample sequenced in a study of CD8 T cells in ankylosing spondylitis. Overall study findings and caveats: Ankylosing spondylitis blood appeared to be characterized by a TCR beta motif of 8 or 9 highly homologous variants.

TCRdb reanalysed the 5' RACE reads using MiXCR and keeps one entry per CDR3 protein. The data hold roughly 490,000 distinct CDR3 sequences, with 5.3% observed a single time. Antigen specificity for these receptors is unknown. Sequenced input: blood, either unsorted or a sorted T cell fraction (not recorded which). These receptors came from a male donor with ankylosing spondylitis.

This clonotype turned up a few times. The chain combines TRBV5-1 with TRBJ2-2, with 8 bases fitting TRBD1. In germline, CDR1 is SGHRS, CDR2 YFSETQ. This CDR3 comprises 18 residues. Losses at the gene ends were 2 bases for V and 2 bases for J; bases not matched to a gene: 11. The CDR3 bases are TGCGCCAGCAGCTTCCCCGAAAAGACAGGGGTTAACACCGGGGAGCTGTTTTTT. As protein: CASSFPEKTGVNTGELFF. The full variable domain, completed using reference TRBV5-1 and TRBJ2-2, is KAGVTQTPRYLIKTRGQQVTLSCSPISGHRSVSWYQQTPGQGLQFLFEYFSETQRNKGNFPGRFSGRQFSNSRSEMNVSTLELGDSALYLCASSFPEKTGVNTGELFFGEGSRLTVL.

This clonotype was recorded many times. The chain employs TRBV5-5 and TRBJ2-5; a possible D gene is TRBD1 (5 bases). The CDR3 length is 14 residues. Germline values: CDR1 SGHKS, CDR2 YYEKEE (reference sequence). V lost 4 bases to trimming and J lost 5 bases, with 15 bases between them. CDR3 nucleotides: TGTGCCAGCAGCACTCAGACAGTGTGGGAGACCCAGTACTTC. This codes for CASSTQTVWETQYF.

This clonotype has at least ten counts. The chain employs TRBV11-2 and TRBJ1-1; the D gene is possibly TRBD1 (6 bases). V dropped 7 bases and J dropped 0 bases, with 15 bases sitting between them. This CDR3 has 15 residues. Germline loops: CDR1 SGHAT, CDR2 FQNNGV. The CDR3 bases are TGTGCCAGCACCAACCGACAGGTTATGAACACTGAAGCTTTCTTT. Its translation: CASTNRQVMNTEAFF.

This clonotype has a count of ten or more. The CDR3 protein is CASSAYYGYTF. The CDR3 DNA follows: TGTGCCAGCAGCGCATACTATGGCTACACCTTC. The chain couples TRBV7-2 to TRBJ1-2; D call uncertain. CDR1 is SGHTA and CDR2 is FQGNSA in the germline V gene. Trimming shortened V by 5 bases and J by 3 bases, and 4 bases separated the two germline ends. The CDR3 is 11 amino acids.

This clonotype has more than one count but fewer than ten. This sequence joins TRBV28 and TRBJ2-7, with D tentatively TRBD1 (5 bases). Germline V gene sequence: CDR1 MDHEN, CDR2 SYDVKM. With 2 bases removed from V and 2 bases from J, the gap between germline ends came to 10 bases. The CDR3 covers 14 residues. The chain's CDR3 is CASSLDSIAYEQYF. CDR3 nucleotides: TGTGCCAGCAGTTTAGACAGTATAGCCTACGAGCAGTACTTC.

This clonotype occurred many times. The J gene is TRBJ1-4, the V gene TRBV5-1; the D is unclear. The CDR3 loop spans 15 amino acids. Trimming took 0 bases from V and 0 from J, leaving 6 bases between them. Germline loops: CDR1 SGHRS, CDR2 YFSETQ. CDR3 sequence (DNA): TGCGCCAGCAGCTTGGCCGGGACAACTAATGAAAAACTGTTTTTT. It encodes CASSLAGTTNEKLFF.

This clonotype showed up many times. The chain joins TRBV12-3 or TRBV12-4 to TRBJ2-3; maybe TRBD1 (5 bases). With 3 bases removed from V and 5 bases from J, the gap between germline ends came to 12 bases. The CDR3 is made up of 14 amino acids. For the CDR3, the DNA is TGTGCCAGCAGTTTTAGTGGCAGGGTAGATACGCAGTATTTT. It translates to CASSFSGRVDTQYF.

The CDR3 here is CASSQVPRGSEQFF. CDR3 nucleotides: TGTGCCAGCAGCCAAGTACCCAGGGGAAGTGAGCAGTTCTTC. The rearrangement joins TRBV3-1 to TRBJ2-1, with D perhaps matching TRBD1 (6 bases). The CDR3 has 14 residues. Germline CDR1 reads LGHDT; CDR2 reads YNNKEL (reference sequence). Trimming left V 1 base short and J 9 bases short, with 13 bases between.

The chain has TRBV5-1 and TRBJ2-7, with 8 bases identical to TRBD2. Germline CDR1 SGHRS, CDR2 YFSETQ. Unmatched junction bases numbered 9, after V lost 0 bases and J lost 4 bases. This CDR3 contains 16 residues. The CDR3 loop is CASSLVFGTSGYEQYF. CDR3 sequence (DNA): TGCGCCAGCAGCTTGGTGTTTGGGACTAGTGGGTACGAGCAGTACTTC. Filled out from reference TRBV5-1 and TRBJ2-7, the complete variable domain reads KAGVTQTPRYLIKTRGQQVTLSCSPISGHRSVSWYQQTPGQGLQFLFEYFSETQRNKGNFPGRFSGRQFSNSRSEMNVSTLELGDSALYLCASSLVFGTSGYEQYFGPGTRLTVT.

Many counts were recorded for this clonotype. The chain is built from TRBV12-3 or TRBV12-4 and TRBJ1-5; the D gene is possibly TRBD1 (5 bases). The CDR3 is made up of 16 amino acids. V lost 3 bases and J 4 bases, leaving 16 bases between the germline ends. In nucleotides, the CDR3 is TGTGCCAGCAGTTTTATATGGGGGGGTGGAAATCAGCCCCAGCATTTT. It encodes CASSFIWGGGNQPQHF.

The rearrangement joins TRBV4-3 to TRBJ2-2; TRBD2 might be the D (6 bases). Germline V lookup: CDR1 LGHNA, CDR2 YSLEER. This CDR3 comprises 14 residues. Deletions cut 5 bases from V and 7 bases from J, with 14 bases between. CDR3 in DNA: TGCGCCAGCAGCGCCCCGGGGGAGAGCGGGGAGCTGTTTTTT. This encodes CASSAPGESGELFF.

This clonotype appeared many times. This sequence joins TRBV20-1 and TRBJ2-2, with 7 nucleotides matching TRBD2. The CDR3 loop spans 15 amino acids. Trimming took 3 bases from V and 1 from J; bases not matched to a gene: 5. Germline-derived CDR1 and CDR2 are DFQATT and SNEGSKA (reference sequence). The CDR3, as DNA: TGCAGTGCTAGGGGGGGACTACTGAACACCGGGGAGCTGTTTTTT. Translating it yields CSARGGLLNTGELFF.

The table lists this clonotype with many counts. This chain connects TRBV5-1 to TRBJ2-2; a weak D match, TRBD2 (5 bases). Trimming cost V 9 bases and J 0 bases, with 12 bases left between them. CDR3 size: 14 residues. Germline CDR1 and CDR2: SGHRS and YFSETQ. This chain's CDR3 is CATHPDSNTGELFF. The DNA for the CDR3 is TGCGCCACCCACCCGGACTCGAACACCGGGGAGCTGTTTTTT.

This clonotype was counted at least ten times. The CDR3 DNA follows: TGTGCCAGCAGTTACTCGTTTGAACTCAATAACTACGAGCAGTACTTC. Residues: CASSYSFELNNYEQYF. The chain carries TRBV6-2 or TRBV6-3 and TRBJ2-7, with no clear D. V was trimmed by 0 bases and J by 3 bases, leaving 15 bases between them. The CDR3 contains 16 residues. From germline, CDR1 is MNHEY and CDR2 SVGEGT.

This clonotype was seen more than once but under ten times. The chain combines TRBV7-9 with TRBJ1-3; no firm D call. The CDR3 is made up of 12 amino acids. The V end was cut by 8 bases, the J end by 3 bases, with 8 bases between. Germline V gene sequence: CDR1 SEHNR, CDR2 FQNEAQ (reference sequence). The CDR3 coding sequence is TGTGCCAGCGGGGTCGGTGGAAACACCATATATTTT. Its protein is CASGVGGNTIYF. The complete variable domain, with remaining parts taken from reference TRBV7-9 and TRBJ1-3, reads DTGVSQNPRHKITKRGQNVTFRCDPISEHNRLYWYRQTLGQGPEFLTYFQNEAQLEKSRLLSDRFSAERPKGSFSTLEIQRTEQGDSAMYLCASGVGGNTIYFGEGSWLTVV.

This clonotype has ten or more counts. The rearrangement joins TRBV5-6 to TRBJ1-4, with TRBD1 matching 7 bases. Germline values: CDR1 SGHDT, CDR2 YYEEEE. The CDR3 runs to 14 residues. Unmatched junction bases numbered 9, after V lost 5 bases and J lost 8 bases. The CDR3 reads CASSPGQAGEKLFF. The CDR3 DNA reads as TGTGCCAGCAGTCCCGGACAGGCAGGGGAAAAACTGTTTTTT. The variable domain in full, with the rest retrieved from reference TRBV5-6 and TRBJ1-4, is DAGVTQSPTHLIKTRGQQVTLRCSPKSGHDTVSWYQQALGQGPQFIFQYYEEEERQRGNFPDRFSGHQFPNYSSELNVNALLLGDSALYLCASSPGQAGEKLFFGSGTQLSVL.

This clonotype was observed a single time. The junction departs from the called germline gene at one end, perhaps through a read error. The chain combines TRBV2 with TRBJ2-3; 9 nucleotides match TRBD1. From germline, CDR1 is SNHLY and CDR2 FYNNEI. This CDR3 spans 14 amino acids. The DNA for the CDR3 is TGCGCCAGCAGTGACTGGACAGGGGTGTATACGCAGTATTTT. Translation: CASSDWTGVYTQYF.

This clonotype was found many times. In DNA, the CDR3 is TGTGCCAGCAAACTCGGGACCCTTCGCGAGGCCCAGTACTTC. Its protein product is CASKLGTLREAQYF. The rearrangement uses TRBV6-1 and TRBJ2-5; the D gene could be TRBD1 or TRBD2 (5 bases each). CDR1 and CDR2 from the germline V gene are MNHNS and SASEGT. V lost 7 bases, J lost 9 bases, and 21 bases lay in between. The CDR3 is 14 residues long.

This clonotype occurred many times. V gene TRBV6-1 combines with J gene TRBJ1-1; unclear D gene. Trimming stripped 10 bases from V and 1 base from J, with 13 bases between. Germline lookup yields CDR1 MNHNS and CDR2 SASEGT. CDR3 length: 13 amino acids. CDR3 in amino acids: CATRGEGNTEAFF. The CDR3 coding sequence is TGTGCCACCCGTGGGGAAGGGAACACTGAAGCTTTCTTT.

This clonotype was detected many times. The rearrangement uses TRBV29-1 and TRBJ2-7, with 7 positions matching TRBD1. V lost 6 bases, J lost 5 bases, and 7 bases stayed unmatched. Germline V gene sequence: CDR1 SQVTM, CDR2 ANQGSEA. The CDR3 is made up of 12 amino acids. The CDR3, as DNA: TGCAGCGTCTCGGACAGGAAGGACGAGCAGTACTTC. Translated: CSVSDRKDEQYF.

This clonotype was counted many times. The J gene is TRBJ2-5, the V gene TRBV29-1; tentative D call: TRBD2 (7 bases). Trimming cost V 6 bases and J 5 bases, with 22 bases left between them. The CDR3 is made up of 15 amino acids. Germline V lookup: CDR1 SQVTM, CDR2 ANQGSEA. This CDR3 reads CSVYGGGAGWETQYF. The CDR3 DNA sequence: TGCAGCGTCTATGGGGGGGGCGCCGGCTGGGAGACCCAGTACTTC.

This clonotype has a count of ten or more. V is TRBV12-3 or TRBV12-4 and J is TRBJ1-2, with no clear D. V shed 3 bases and J shed 5 bases, with 7 bases lying between them. This CDR3 contains 12 residues. CDR3 sequence reads: CASSFPRYGYTF. As DNA, the CDR3 is TGTGCCAGCAGTTTTCCCCGATATGGCTACACCTTC.

This clonotype has ten or more counts. The chain carries TRBV20-1 and TRBJ1-2; possibly TRBD1 for D (5 bases). The V gene lost 6 bases and the J gene lost 2 bases, with 13 bases spanning the gap. Germline values: CDR1 DFQATT, CDR2 SNEGSKA (reference sequence). The CDR3 covers 13 residues. This CDR3 is CSAPGEGNYGYTF. DNA of the CDR3: TGCAGTGCCCCCGGGGAGGGGAACTATGGCTACACCTTC.

This clonotype showed up many times. V usage is TRBV4-2 and J usage is TRBJ2-1; 12 bases map to TRBD2. Germline CDR1 reads LGHNA; CDR2 reads YNFKEQ. The CDR3 totals 15 residues. V was pared by 1 base and J by 11 bases, with 6 bases of the junction left unmatched. The CDR3 loop is CASSQAWTSGTQQFF. As DNA, the CDR3 is TGTGCCAGCAGCCAAGCGTGGACTAGCGGGACTCAGCAGTTCTTC.

The table lists this clonotype with many counts. This rearrangement joins TRBV11-2 to TRBJ2-5; 9 bases are a match to TRBD2. Germline V CDR1 and CDR2: SGHAT, FQNNGV. The CDR3 spans 15 residues. V shed 6 bases and J 3 bases; nucleotides not matched to a gene: 8. The CDR3 sequence is CASRTAGGLEETQYF. CDR3 DNA sequence: TGTGCCAGCAGAACTGCGGGGGGGCTGGAAGAGACCCAGTACTTC.

This clonotype came up many times. The chain recombines TRBV7-8 with TRBJ2-3; possible D gene TRBD1, 5 bases. The CDR3 extends over 17 amino acids. Between the trimmed V and J ends, which lost 1 base and 2 bases, there was a span of 16 bases. The germline CDR1 and CDR2 sequences are SGHVS and FQNEAQ. CDR3 loop: CASSLVVGHYFTDTQYF. The CDR3 nucleotides are TGTGCCAGCAGCTTAGTCGTCGGACATTATTTCACAGATACGCAGTATTTT.

This clonotype was seen many times. The chain joins TRBV4-2 to TRBJ1-4, with 8 bases that match TRBD1. Trimming removed 4 bases from V and 6 bases from J; junction bases left unmatched: 13. CDR1 is LGHNA, CDR2 YNFKEQ, per germline. This CDR3 comprises 17 residues. This CDR3 is CASSRQEAGQGYEKLFF. As DNA, the CDR3 is TGTGCCAGCAGCCGACAAGAGGCTGGACAGGGTTATGAAAAACTGTTTTTT.

This clonotype was detected many times. The rearrangement joins TRBV29-1 to TRBJ2-1; 8 bases agree with TRBD1. This CDR3 has 14 amino acids. Germline assignment: CDR1 SQVTM and CDR2 ANQGSEA. The V and J ends lost 6 bases and 8 bases, in that order; junction bases with no gene match: 12. The CDR3 DNA reads as TGCAGCGTGTCGACAGGGGTGAGGGGGCATGAGCAGTTCTTC. Translating gives CSVSTGVRGHEQFF.

This clonotype was detected ten times or more. This rearrangement joins TRBV19 to TRBJ2-3; 9 nucleotides line up with TRBD2. There are 16 residues in the CDR3. With V trimmed by 6 bases and J by 1 base, 8 bases remained unmatched. Germline V lookup: CDR1 LNHDA, CDR2 SQIVND (reference sequence). The CDR3 DNA follows: TGTGCCAGTAGCCCCGGTGTAGCGGGAGGCACAGATACGCAGTATTTT. Translated: CASSPGVAGGTDTQYF. The full variable domain, its missing parts supplied by reference TRBV19 and TRBJ2-3, is DGGITQSPKYLFRKEGQNVTLSCEQNLNHDAMYWYRQDPGQGLRLIYYSQIVNDFQKGDIAEGYSVSREKKESFPLTVTSAQKNPTAFYLCASSPGVAGGTDTQYFGPGTRLTVL.